The 16 T cell receptor beta chains below come from one sample, sequenced in a study of technical replicates of blood from a few donors. Sequenced by immunoSEQ multiplex PCR; TCRdb stores in-frame clones only, minus some. The sample includes around 74,000 clones, roughly 85% of them seen just once. Sequenced material: PBMCs. The receptors stem from a human donor in good health. Some clones in this sample may be carry-over from other donors' samples.

The rearrangement uses TRBV5-6 and TRBJ2-7; 9 positions agree with TRBD1. CDR3 length: 16 residues. Germline loops: CDR1 SGHDT, CDR2 YYEEEE. V lost 2 bases, J lost 6 bases, and 12 bases stayed unmatched. The DNA for the CDR3 is TGTGCCAGCAGCTTAGGTTCTGGGACAGGGTATTTCGAGCAGTACTTC. Translation: CASSLGSGTGYFEQYF.

The chain carries TRBV4-2 and TRBJ2-1; 7 bases fit TRBD1. Trimming removed 1 base from V and 6 bases from J; junction bases left unmatched: 3. The CDR3 is 14 amino acids. Looked up from germline, CDR1 is LGHNA and CDR2 is YNFKEQ. The CDR3 coding sequence is TGTGCCAGCAGCCAAGGGGGACAGCCCAATGAGCAGTTCTTC. It yields the protein CASSQGGQPNEQFF.

The CDR3 is CASTVGTENYNSPLHF. The CDR3 bases are TGTGCCAGCACCGTCGGGACAGAAAACTATAATTCACCCCTCCACTTT. This chain uses TRBV7-9 with TRBJ1-6, with 7 bases fitting TRBD1. Trimming removed 7 bases from V and 3 bases from J; junction bases left unmatched: 9. The CDR3 has 16 residues. Germline CDR1 is SEHNR and CDR2 is FQNEAQ (reference sequence).

The chain links TRBV27 to TRBJ2-2; D gene ambiguous. Per germline, CDR1 MNHEY and CDR2 SMNVEV (reference sequence). Trimming cost V 6 bases and J 0 bases, with 8 bases left between them. The CDR3 is 14 residues long. The CDR3 DNA reads TGTGCCAGCAGCCGGAGCGCGAACACCGGGGAGCTGTTTTTT. The encoded protein is CASSRSANTGELFF.

The rearrangement joins TRBV6-1 to TRBJ1-1; TRBD1 might be the D (6 bases). Trimming shortened V by 6 bases and J by 11 bases, and 22 bases separated the two germline ends. Germline V gene data show CDR1 as MNHNS and CDR2 as SASEGT. CDR3 length: 14 amino acids. The CDR3 nucleotides read TGTGCCAGCAGCGAGGGGAGCGGGGGACAAAGGGCTTTCTTT. Protein product: CASSEGSGGQRAFF.

CDR3 DNA: TGCAGCGTTGAAAGGACTAGCGACGAGCAGTACTTC. Amino acids: CSVERTSDEQYF. The chain couples TRBV29-1 to TRBJ2-7; 9 bases are a match to TRBD2. J was trimmed by 5 bases and V by 2 bases; bases with no gene match: 1. The CDR3 consists of 12 residues. Germline CDR1 reads SQVTM; CDR2 reads ANQGSEA.

V gene TRBV11-2 combines with J gene TRBJ1-2, with no clear D. This CDR3 region has 10 residues. CDR1 and CDR2 (germline): SGHAT, FQNNGV. The ends were cut back, 5 bases at V and 8 bases at J, with 6 bases in the middle. This chain's CDR3 is CASSEEGYTF. The CDR3 bases are TGTGCCAGCAGCGAGGAGGGCTACACCTTC.

The V call is TRBV7-2, the J call TRBJ1-5; D is ambiguous. The germline V gene has CDR1 SGHTA and CDR2 FQGNSA. V lost 0 bases and J 5 bases, leaving 5 bases between the germline ends. This CDR3 has 13 residues. The DNA for the CDR3 is TGTGCCAGCAGCTTAGCAAGAGATCAGCCCCAGCATTTT. Encoded protein: CASSLARDQPQHF.

About this clone: Mismatch with germline at one junction end may stem from a read error. This chain links TRBV7-3 with TRBJ1-1; TRBD1 aligns across 11 bases. Germline V gene lookup returns CDR1 SGHTA and CDR2 FQGTGA. The CDR3 has 14 residues. CDR3: CASSLGTGGAEAFF. CDR3 coding DNA: TGCGCCAGCAGCTTAGGGACAGGGGGTGCTGAAGCTTTCTTT.

The chain recombines TRBV6-1 with TRBJ2-7; tentative D call: TRBD2 (5 bases). Germline V gene data show CDR1 as MNHNS and CDR2 as SASEGT. The CDR3 runs 14 residues. V lost 3 bases to trimming and J lost 3 bases, with 12 bases between them. CDR3 sequence reads: CASSDSAAYYEQYF. The CDR3 nucleotides read TGTGCCAGCAGTGATAGCGCTGCATACTACGAGCAGTACTTC.

The V call is TRBV11-2, the J call TRBJ1-1; D is unresolved. V lost 5 bases, J lost 2 bases, and 12 bases lay in between. Germline loops: CDR1 SGHAT, CDR2 FQNNGV. The CDR3 runs to 14 residues. The CDR3 loop is CASSQAGRNTEAFF. The CDR3 bases are TGTGCCAGCAGCCAAGCGGGCAGAAACACTGAAGCTTTCTTT.

The CDR3 reads CAPGTPSKNIQYF. CDR3 sequence (DNA): TGTGCACCCGGGACTCCCAGCAAAAACATTCAGTACTTC. The chain carries TRBV2 and TRBJ2-4, with D perhaps TRBD2 (6 bases). The CDR3 sequence is 13 residues long. Germline-derived CDR1 and CDR2 are SNHLY and FYNNEI.

The chain combines TRBV18 with TRBJ2-7; possible D gene TRBD2, 6 bases. V gave up 0 bases and J gave up 3 bases, with 15 bases separating them. Per the germline V gene, CDR1 is KGHSH and CDR2 is LQKENI. The CDR3 runs to 16 residues. This CDR3 reads CASSPPRGGPGYEQYF. The DNA for the CDR3 is TGTGCCAGCTCACCACCGAGAGGAGGGCCTGGCTACGAGCAGTACTTC. Using reference TRBV18 and TRBJ2-7 for the parts outside the CDR3, the full variable domain is NAGVMQNPRHLVRRRGQEARLRCSPMKGHSHVYWYRQLPEEGLKFMVYLQKENIIDESGMPKERFSAEFPKEGPSILRIQQVVRGDSAAYFCASSPPRGGPGYEQYFGPGTRLTVT.

The CDR3 loop is CASSLDRLGEAFF. CDR3 nucleotide sequence: TGTGCCAGCAGCTTAGACAGGTTGGGTGAAGCTTTCTTT. The V gene is TRBV7-2, the J gene TRBJ1-1; tentatively, D is TRBD1 (5 bases). Germline V CDR1 and CDR2: SGHTA, FQGNSA. This CDR3 region has 13 residues. With 1 base removed from V and 7 bases from J, the gap between germline ends came to 10 bases.

The chain recombines TRBV5-1 with TRBJ1-2, with D maybe TRBD1 (6 bases). Per germline, CDR1 SGHRS and CDR2 YFSETQ. V was pared by 4 bases and J by 4 bases, with 23 bases between. The CDR3 has 17 residues. The CDR3 DNA follows: TGCGCCAGCAGCAGCGGAGATACAGGGCGGGTTTTCTATGGCTACACCTTC. Protein product: CASSSGDTGRVFYGYTF.

The chain uses TRBV18 and TRBJ2-2; 14 bases line up with TRBD2. The CDR3 runs to 17 residues. V trimming: 3 bases; J trimming: 6 bases; junction bases outside the gene matches: 6. Germline CDR1 and CDR2: KGHSH and LQKENI. As DNA, the CDR3 is TGTGCCAGCTCACCGGGGACTAGCGGGAGAAGCGCCGGGGAGCTGTTTTTT. Translating it yields CASSPGTSGRSAGELFF. Full variable domain (remainder filled in from reference TRBV18 and TRBJ2-2): NAGVMQNPRHLVRRRGQEARLRCSPMKGHSHVYWYRQLPEEGLKFMVYLQKENIIDESGMPKERFSAEFPKEGPSILRIQQVVRGDSAAYFCASSPGTSGRSAGELFFGEGSRLTVL.